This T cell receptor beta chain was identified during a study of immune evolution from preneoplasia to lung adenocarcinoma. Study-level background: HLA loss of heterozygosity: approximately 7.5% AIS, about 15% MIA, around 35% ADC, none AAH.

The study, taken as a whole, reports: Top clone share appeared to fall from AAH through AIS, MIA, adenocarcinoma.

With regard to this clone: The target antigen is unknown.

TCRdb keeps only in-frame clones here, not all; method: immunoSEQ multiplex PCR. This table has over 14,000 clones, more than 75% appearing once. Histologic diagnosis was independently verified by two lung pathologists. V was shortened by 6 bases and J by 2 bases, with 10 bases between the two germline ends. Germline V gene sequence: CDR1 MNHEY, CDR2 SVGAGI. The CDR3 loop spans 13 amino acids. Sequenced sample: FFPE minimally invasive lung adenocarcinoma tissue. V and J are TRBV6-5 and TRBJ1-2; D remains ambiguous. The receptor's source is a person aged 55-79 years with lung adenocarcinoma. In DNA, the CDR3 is TGTGCCAGCAGCCGGGAGGGAAACTATGGCTACACCTTC. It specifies CASSREGNYGYTF.